This TCR beta chain was obtained from a study of multiple sclerosis patients with progressive multifocal leukoencephalopathy. V was pared by 2 bases and J by 4 bases, with 12 bases of the junction left unmatched. This CDR3 is 17 amino acids long. Per germline, CDR1 SGHDT and CDR2 YYEEEE. Described time point: time of PML onset. To note about this clone: Its antigen is not identified.

The repertoire was sequenced with immunoSEQ multiplex PCR; TCRdb's copy has only in-frame clones and lacks some. The repertoire holds 25,000 to 35,000 clones, with roughly 90% as singletons. General observations from the study: PML-onset expanded TRB clones were detectable before and during natalizumab therapy.

J is TRBJ1-1 and V is TRBV5-6, with 9 bases that match TRBD1. The sequencing here drew on PBMCs, taken from a patient treated with natalizumab. The sequence came from a human donor with progressive multifocal leukoencephalopathy. DNA of the CDR3: TGTGCCAGCAGCTTCGGACAGGGGACCATTGTGGGCACTGAAGCTTTCTTT. Translating it yields CASSFGQGTIVGTEAFF. Complete variable domain (other parts from reference TRBV5-6 and TRBJ1-1): DAGVTQSPTHLIKTRGQQVTLRCSPKSGHDTVSWYQQALGQGPQFIFQYYEEEERQRGNFPDRFSGHQFPNYSSELNVNALLLGDSALYLCASSFGQGTIVGTEAFFGQGTRLTVV.